Each of the 27 T cell receptor beta chains below was sequenced from the same sample in a study of blood T cell repertoires in COVID-19. Sequencing was performed with immunoSEQ multiplex PCR; in TCRdb, only in-frame clones are kept and a portion is missing. The data show approximately 180,000 clones, over 75% seen once. The sequencing input was peripheral blood. Every receptor here comes from a man aged 55 to 70 with acute or convalescent COVID-19.

The CDR3 loop is CASVPGGKGITEAFF. CDR3 sequence (DNA): TGTGCCAGCGTACCTGGGGGGAAGGGAATCACTGAAGCTTTCTTT. V usage is TRBV5-5 and J usage is TRBJ1-1; tentative D call: TRBD1 (5 bases). Germline CDR1 reads SGHKS; CDR2 reads YYEKEE (reference sequence). The V end lost 7 bases, the J end lost 4 bases, and 20 bases lay between the germline ends. The CDR3 is 15 residues long.

V usage is TRBV12-2 and J usage is TRBJ2-4; TRBD1, the table's D call, was not compared with the DNA. TRBV12-2 is tagged as a pseudogene. This CDR3 spans 18 amino acids. This CDR3 reads CASRFGLEDIYCKNIQYF. Here the CDR3 DNA reads TGTGCAAGTCGCTTTGGCCTAGAGGACATCTATTGCAAGAACATTCAGTACTTC.

This chain uses TRBV6-1 with TRBJ2-2; TRBD2 matches 12 bases. The CDR3 has 16 amino acids. Germline CDR1 reads MNHNS; CDR2 reads SASEGT. V lost 2 bases, J lost 6 bases, and 4 bases stayed unmatched. The CDR3 region has the DNA TGTGCCAGCAGTGAACAGTCTAGCGGGAGGGCCGGGGAGCTGTTTTTT. Residues: CASSEQSSGRAGELFF.

This clone was picked up a small number of times. The chain combines TRBV30 with TRBJ1-2; D is unclear. CDR3 length: 12 residues. The germline V and J ends were trimmed by 0 bases and 6 bases, with 8 bases remaining between them. The V gene's germline CDR1 is GTSNPN and CDR2 SVGIG (reference sequence). The CDR3, as DNA: TGTGCCTGGAGTGTACACGGGAATGGCTACACCTTC. Translating it yields CAWSVHGNGYTF.

This clone was detected a few times. CDR3 amino acids: CSVGLWETQYF. The CDR3, as DNA: TGCAGCGTAGGACTTTGGGAGACCCAGTACTTC. The chain recombines TRBV29-1 with TRBJ2-5; D is possibly TRBD2 (5 bases). With 6 bases removed from V and 5 bases from J, the gap between germline ends came to 10 bases. This CDR3 is 11 amino acids long. CDR1 SQVTM and CDR2 ANQGSEA come from the germline V gene.

This chain joins TRBV18 and TRBJ2-3, with 7 bases identical to TRBD1. CDR3 length equals 16 residues. After removal of 0 bases from V and 3 bases from J, the junction contained 6 bases not matched to a gene. Germline V gives CDR1 KGHSH, CDR2 LQKENI. CDR3 in DNA: TGTGCCAGCTCACCACCCCGACAGGGCTTAACAGATACGCAGTATTTT. Protein: CASSPPRQGLTDTQYF.

The V call is TRBV28, the J call TRBJ1-5, with TRBD1 matching 9 bases. The CDR3 sequence is 15 residues long. CDR1 is MDHEN, CDR2 SYDVKM, per germline. With V trimmed by 6 bases and J by 6 bases, 9 bases remained unmatched. The CDR3 DNA is TGTGCCAGCAGCAAAATCACAGGGGGCGGTCAGCCCCAGCATTTT. Translated, it gives CASSKITGGGQPQHF. Based on the CDR3 plus reference TRBV28 and TRBJ1-5, the full variable domain is DVKVTQSSRYLVKRTGEKVFLECVQDMDHENMFWYRQDPGLGLRLIYFSYDVKMKEKGDIPEGYSVSREKKERFSLILESASTNQTSMYLCASSKITGGGQPQHFGDGTRLSIL.

The chain has TRBV19 and TRBJ2-5; 10 bases match TRBD2. The CDR3 loop spans 16 amino acids. With 3 bases clipped from V and 2 bases from J, the junction kept 6 bases outside the gene matches. In germline, CDR1 is LNHDA, CDR2 SQIVND (reference sequence). The CDR3 protein is CASSILTSGQQETQYF. The CDR3 DNA reads as TGTGCCAGTAGTATCCTGACTAGCGGGCAACAAGAGACCCAGTACTTC.

The chain is built from TRBV9 and TRBJ2-7, with 12 bases matching TRBD2. CDR3 length: 15 residues. J was trimmed by 5 bases and V by 2 bases; bases with no gene match: 5. CDR1 and CDR2 (germline): SGDLS, YYNGEE. DNA of the CDR3: TGTGCCAGCAGCGTTCTGGGACTAGCGGGCCACGAGCAGTACTTC. Translation: CASSVLGLAGHEQYF.

The chain is built from TRBV3-1 (or the pseudogene TRBV3-2) and TRBJ2-3; maybe TRBD1 (6 bases). The CDR3 covers 12 residues. Trimming pared 6 bases from V and 6 bases from J, leaving 10 bases between. CDR1 is LGHDT, CDR2 YNNKEL, per germline (reference sequence). CDR3 loop: CASSPDRDTQYF. The CDR3 region has the DNA TGTGCCAGCAGTCCCGACAGGGATACGCAGTATTTT.

V and J are TRBV6-5 and TRBJ2-7, with D possibly matching TRBD2 (5 bases). Between the trimmed V and J ends, which lost 10 bases and 0 bases, there was a span of 16 bases. The germline V gene has CDR1 MNHEY and CDR2 SVGAGI. This CDR3 is 14 amino acids long. CDR3: CATRREDFSYEQYF. In nucleotides, the CDR3 is TGTGCCACACGAAGAGAGGACTTCTCCTACGAGCAGTACTTC.

The sample holds one count of this clone. The V and J genes are TRBV9 and TRBJ2-2; D remains unclear. Germline CDR1 and CDR2: SGDLS and YYNGEE. The germline V and J ends were trimmed by 1 base and 1 base, with 8 bases remaining between them. The CDR3 runs 15 residues. The CDR3 here is CASSVLPRNTGELFF. CDR3 nucleotide sequence: TGTGCCAGCAGCGTATTACCTAGGAACACCGGGGAGCTGTTTTTT.

This sequence joins TRBV7-8 and TRBJ2-2; 7 bases fit TRBD2. In germline, CDR1 is SGHVS, CDR2 FQNEAQ. Trimming at V came to 5 bases and at J to 3 bases, leaving 9 bases not matched to a gene. This CDR3 is built from 16 residues. CDR3 nucleotide sequence: TGTGCCAGCAGCCGTCGGGCTAGCGGAGACACCGGGGAGCTGTTTTTT. This codes for CASSRRASGDTGELFF.

The genes are TRBV18 and TRBJ2-7; unclear D gene. Germline V CDR1 and CDR2: KGHSH, LQKENI. V was cut by 3 bases and J by 3 bases, with 15 bases left in between. The CDR3 covers 15 residues. CDR3 region: CASSPDSDFNYEQYF. The CDR3 DNA sequence: TGTGCCAGCTCACCCGATTCAGACTTCAACTACGAGCAGTACTTC.

V and J are TRBV15 and TRBJ2-7; possibly TRBD2 for D (6 bases). CDR1 is LNHNV, CDR2 YYDKDF, per germline (reference sequence). Trimming pared 1 base from V and 6 bases from J, leaving 13 bases between. This CDR3 region has 14 residues. The CDR3 spells CATSRGWGDGEQYF. CDR3 DNA: TGTGCCACCAGCAGAGGGTGGGGGGACGGCGAGCAGTACTTC.

This clone was picked up a small number of times. This chain links TRBV7-2 with TRBJ2-7, with 15 bases fitting TRBD2. After removal of 1 base from V and 3 bases from J, the junction contained 4 bases not matched to a gene. Germline CDR1 SGHTA, CDR2 FQGNSA. This CDR3 region has 17 residues. Written as DNA, the CDR3 is TGTGCCAGCAGCTTAGAGGGACTAGCGGGAGGCCTCTACGAGCAGTACTTC. This gives the protein CASSLEGLAGGLYEQYF.

V is TRBV6-5 and J is TRBJ2-2; TRBD2 agrees at 8 bases. The ends lost 7 bases at V and 2 bases at J; junction bases unmatched: 3. Germline V CDR1 and CDR2: MNHEY, SVGAGI. The CDR3 totals 14 residues. The CDR3 is CASISGGNTGELFF. The CDR3 nucleotides read TGTGCCAGCATCAGCGGGGGAAACACCGGGGAGCTGTTTTTT.

The CDR3, as DNA: TGTGCCAGCAGTGAATGGGGACAGGGAGAATATGGCTACACCTTC. It translates to CASSEWGQGEYGYTF. The chain couples TRBV6-1 to TRBJ1-2, with 9 nucleotides matching TRBD1. CDR1 and CDR2 (germline): MNHNS, SASEGT. This CDR3 spans 15 amino acids. V dropped 2 bases and J dropped 5; count of bases not matched to a gene: 6.

The chain uses TRBV24-1 and TRBJ1-4, with 7 bases lining up with TRBD1. The CDR3 contains 17 residues. Trimming took 8 bases from V and 4 from J; bases not matched to a gene: 15. Looked up from germline, CDR1 is KGHDR and CDR2 is SFDVKD. CDR3 nucleotides: TGTGCCACCACGATCCGGGACAGATATTTTCTTAATGAAAAACTGTTTTTT. It specifies CATTIRDRYFLNEKLFF.

This sequence joins TRBV4-2 and TRBJ2-1; 9 positions match TRBD2. CDR3 length: 24 residues. Germline CDR1 LGHNA, CDR2 YNFKEQ. The V gene end was trimmed by 0 bases and the J gene end by 4 bases; junction bases not matched to a gene: 28. In DNA form, the CDR3 reads TGTGCCAGCAGCCAAGATCATGATGGGACAAGGCGGGGTATAGCGGGAGACTGGTACAATGAGCAGTTCTTC. It encodes CASSQDHDGTRRGIAGDWYNEQFF.

The CDR3 loop is CSVDGGGRETQYF. DNA of the CDR3: TGCAGCGTTGACGGCGGGGGGCGTGAGACCCAGTACTTC. The J gene is TRBJ2-5, the V gene TRBV29-1, with 8 bases lining up with TRBD2. The CDR3 consists of 13 residues. V lost 3 bases, J lost 5 bases, and 5 bases stayed unmatched. In germline, CDR1 is SQVTM, CDR2 ANQGSEA.

This clone was observed once. The rearrangement joins TRBV11-2 to TRBJ2-1, with TRBD2 as a possible D gene (6 bases). The CDR3 has 16 residues. With 3 bases removed from V and 1 base from J, the gap between germline ends came to 13 bases. CDR1 is SGHAT, CDR2 FQNNGV, per germline. CDR3 residues: CASSFWRSGSYNEQFF. CDR3 DNA sequence: TGTGCCAGCAGCTTTTGGAGGAGCGGGTCCTACAATGAGCAGTTCTTC.

This clone has a single count. V usage is TRBV6-5 and J usage is TRBJ2-2; 7 nucleotides line up with TRBD2. Per the germline V gene, CDR1 is MNHEY and CDR2 is SVGAGI. J was trimmed by 7 bases and V by 0 bases; bases with no gene match: 8. The CDR3 loop spans 16 amino acids. DNA of the CDR3: TGTGCCAGCAGTTACTCCTGGATAGCGGGTGGCGGGGAGCTGTTTTTT. Amino acid sequence: CASSYSWIAGGGELFF.

This clone was seen a few times. The chain recombines TRBV7-2 with TRBJ1-5; no clear D. The ends were cut back, 2 bases at V and 5 bases at J, with 10 bases in the middle. CDR1 SGHTA and CDR2 FQGNSA come from the germline V gene. CDR3 length: 14 residues. This CDR3 is CASSLFRADQPQHF. CDR3 sequence (DNA): TGTGCCAGCAGCTTATTTCGAGCGGATCAGCCCCAGCATTTT.

V is TRBV9 and J is TRBJ2-7; 9 nucleotides line up with TRBD2. The CDR3 length is 15 residues. Per germline, CDR1 SGDLS and CDR2 YYNGEE. The junction had 3 bases not matched to a gene; V was cut back by 0 bases and J by 2 bases. The CDR3 protein is CASSVEAGGAYEQYF. The CDR3 nucleotides are TGTGCCAGCAGCGTAGAGGCGGGAGGGGCCTACGAGCAGTACTTC.

This chain connects TRBV18 to TRBJ1-4; tentative D call: TRBD1 (6 bases). CDR1 KGHSH and CDR2 LQKENI come from the germline V gene. The CDR3 is 16 amino acids. Trimming stripped 1 base from V and 2 bases from J, with 11 bases between. The chain's CDR3 is CASSPQTGWTNEKLFF. The CDR3 DNA sequence: TGTGCCAGCTCACCACAAACAGGGTGGACTAATGAAAAACTGTTTTTT. Together with reference TRBV18 and TRBJ1-4, the CDR3 gives the full variable domain: NAGVMQNPRHLVRRRGQEARLRCSPMKGHSHVYWYRQLPEEGLKFMVYLQKENIIDESGMPKERFSAEFPKEGPSILRIQQVVRGDSAAYFCASSPQTGWTNEKLFFGSGTQLSVL.

This chain links TRBV7-9 with TRBJ2-4; 7 bases agree with TRBD1. The CDR3 is made up of 15 amino acids. CDR1 SEHNR and CDR2 FQNEAQ come from the germline V gene (reference sequence). J gave up 2 bases and V 3 bases, and 4 bases lay outside the gene matches. CDR3 nucleotide sequence: TGTGCCAGCAGCTTCCGGGACAGCTCCAAAAACATTCAGTACTTC. Protein: CASSFRDSSKNIQYF.